This T cell receptor (beta chain) derives from a study of shared clonotypes between healthy human individuals. Study-level results: Generation probabilities were higher for clonotypes shared across all four sorted-subset donors than for unshared ones.

Losses at the gene ends were 4 bases for V and 6 bases for J; bases not matched to a gene: 10. Germline V CDR1 and CDR2: SGHRS, YFSETQ. The CDR3 loop spans 14 amino acids. In replicate PCRs of sorted subsets, around 0.2 ug DNA, about 30,000 T cell genomes, was used. In the original processing: ImmunoSEQ junction-only sequences lacked quality scores, so their filtering differed. Clones were sequenced by immunoSEQ multiplex PCR, and TCRdb holds only the in-frame ones, with some missing. V and J calls and clone size follow that table, whereas D and trimming were derived from the DNA. The sample includes 2,500,000 or so clones, over 85% of them seen just once. For this clone: Its antigen is still unknown.

Sequences were obtained from naive CD4+ T cells sorted from blood. Subset here: CD45RA+ positively selected. The genes are TRBV5-1 and TRBJ2-7, with 7 bases fitting TRBD1. This TCR came from a man aged 18 to 30 in good health. CDR3 nucleotide sequence: TGCGCCAGCAGCCCGGTTGACAGGGACGGCGAGCAGTACTTC. Its protein product is CASSPVDRDGEQYF.